The 3 T cell receptor beta chains below all came from one sample that was sequenced in a study of blood T cell repertoires in COVID-19. Only in-frame clones appear in the TCRdb table, and some are missing; sequencing was by immunoSEQ multiplex PCR. The repertoire has 150,000 to 200,000 clones, approximately 77% of them found once; the top ten carry about 10%. The sample consisted of peripheral blood. Every receptor here comes from an elderly woman with active or convalescent COVID-19.

J is TRBJ2-5 and V is TRBV4-2; 8 bases are a match to TRBD2. The CDR3 has 17 residues. J lost 4 bases, V lost 2 bases, and 12 bases had no gene match. From germline, CDR1 is LGHNA and CDR2 YNFKEQ. CDR3 sequence (DNA): TGTGCCAGCAGCCAATCGAGGAGACTAGCGTGGGGAGAGACCCAGTACTTC. Its protein product is CASSQSRRLAWGETQYF.

The chain has TRBV21-1 and TRBJ2-1; the table gives TRBD2 as D, unverified against the DNA. TRBV21-1 is noted as a pseudogene. CDR3 size: 13 residues. DNA of the CDR3: TGTGCCAGCAGCAAAGGGCGGCGCAATGAGCAGTTCTTC. Translating gives CASSKGRRNEQFF.

The chain has TRBV19 and TRBJ1-3; 9 bases agree with TRBD1. Per germline, CDR1 LNHDA and CDR2 SQIVND (reference sequence). The CDR3 runs 15 residues. With V trimmed by 6 bases and J by 2 bases, 5 bases remained unmatched. The CDR3 sequence: CASRKTGGTGNTIYF. CDR3 nucleotides: TGTGCCAGTAGAAAAACAGGGGGCACTGGAAACACCATATATTTT.